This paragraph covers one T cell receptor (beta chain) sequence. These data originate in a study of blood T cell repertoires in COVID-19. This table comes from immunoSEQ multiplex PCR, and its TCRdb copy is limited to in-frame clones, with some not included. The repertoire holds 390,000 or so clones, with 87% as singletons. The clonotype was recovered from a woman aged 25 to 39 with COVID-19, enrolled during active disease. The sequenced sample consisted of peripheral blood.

The CDR3 DNA follows: TGCGCCAGCAGGGGGACAGTCTATACAGATACGCAGTATTTT. Amino acid sequence: CASRGTVYTDTQYF. The chain uses TRBV5-1 and TRBJ2-3, with 7 bases fitting TRBD1. V was pared by 5 bases and J by 3 bases, with 6 bases of the junction left unmatched. In germline, CDR1 is SGHRS, CDR2 YFSETQ. The CDR3 has 14 amino acids.